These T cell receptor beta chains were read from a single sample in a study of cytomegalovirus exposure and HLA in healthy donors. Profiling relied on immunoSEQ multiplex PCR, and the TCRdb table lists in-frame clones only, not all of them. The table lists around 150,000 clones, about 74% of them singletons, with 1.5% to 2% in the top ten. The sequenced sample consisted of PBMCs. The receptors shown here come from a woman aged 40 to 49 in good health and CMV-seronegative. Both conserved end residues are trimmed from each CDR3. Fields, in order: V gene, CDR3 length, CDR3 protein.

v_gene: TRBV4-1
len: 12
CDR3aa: ASSRGEGTDTQY

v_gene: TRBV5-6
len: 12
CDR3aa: ASSFEGRGTIQY

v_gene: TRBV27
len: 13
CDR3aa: ASSFSAGDRETQY

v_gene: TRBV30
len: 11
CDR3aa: AWREAVWDPQY

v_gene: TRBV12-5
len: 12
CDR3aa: ASGLVLQGDEQF

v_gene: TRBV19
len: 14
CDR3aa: ASSHLPRKTSYEQY

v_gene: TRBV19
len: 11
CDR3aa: ASSLTLAYGYT

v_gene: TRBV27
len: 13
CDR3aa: ASSRPGLAGGEQY

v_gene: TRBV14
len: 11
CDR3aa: ASSRDRDYGYT

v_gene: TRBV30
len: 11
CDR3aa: AWSIREDTEAF

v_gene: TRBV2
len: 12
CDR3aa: ASRPGQGAQEQY

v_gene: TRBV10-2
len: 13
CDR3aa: ASSEKPLTQETQY

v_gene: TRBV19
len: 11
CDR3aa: ASTPQLNTEAF

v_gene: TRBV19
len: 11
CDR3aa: ASSGQGVYEQY

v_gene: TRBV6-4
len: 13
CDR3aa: ATKAGQGYYQPQH